The entry that follows covers one T cell receptor (beta chain) sequence. This sample is drawn from a study of CD8+ T cells in alopecia areata. The wider study: Treated patients were dosed with oral tofacitinib, taking 5 to 10 mg twice daily.

Extracted from the samples, RNA was reverse transcribed into cDNA to serve as the sequencing template. Sequencing used immunoSEQ multiplex PCR; TCRdb keeps in-frame clones, though not all of them. The table lists about 70,000 clones, more than 40% of them singletons. This CDR3 contains 14 residues. Germline CDR1 MNHEY, CDR2 SMNVEV (reference sequence). Trimming left V 2 bases short and J 5 bases short, with 10 bases between. Specimens obtained from alopecia areata patients comprised lesional scalp punch biopsies and peripheral blood. The sequences come from CD8+ T cells sorted from blood, collected at week 0. The chain has TRBV27 and TRBJ2-1; possible D gene TRBD2, 6 bases. The origin of this receptor is a human donor with alopecia areata. In DNA, the CDR3 is TGTGCCAGCAGTTTAGTGCGGGGTAACAATGAGCAGTTCTTC. It yields the protein CASSLVRGNNEQFF.